The rows below give T cell receptor beta chains drawn from one sample of a study of shared clonotypes between healthy human individuals. Profiling relied on immunoSEQ multiplex PCR, and the TCRdb table lists in-frame clones only, not all of them. Here the sample spans approximately 1,500,000 clones, under 99% being singletons. Input material: naive CD4+ T cells sorted from blood. The source of these receptors is a man under 40 in good health. CDR3s include the opening cysteine and the closing phenylalanine or tryptophan. D genes are given only for firm matches. Clone sizes are given selectively: once, few, many, or a class where the clone is expanded.

NA NA TRBJ1-2 TRBV2 CARAVGGNYGYTF TGTGCCAGGGCAGTGGGGGGCAACTATGGCTACACCTTC
NA NA TRBJ2-5 TRBV7-9 CASSVTTGQETQYF TGTGCCAGCAGCGTCACGACAGGCCAAGAGACCCAGTACTTC
NA NA TRBJ2-7 TRBV29-1 CSVRRDTRSYEQYF TGCAGCGTCAGACGGGACACCCGCTCCTACGAGCAGTACTTC
NA NA TRBJ1-2 TRBV2 CASSDTGADYGYTF TGTGCCAGCAGTGATACAGGAGCTGACTATGGCTACACCTTC
NA NA TRBJ1-1 TRBV30 CAWETPPFF TGTGCCTGGGAAACACCGCCTTTCTTT
NA NA TRBJ1-4 TRBV27 CASSLYHSGKLFF TGTGCCAGCAGTCTTTACCACTCTGGAAAACTGTTTTTT
NA NA TRBJ2-6 TRBV27 CASSLRGANVLTF TGTGCCAGCAGTTTACGAGGGGCCAACGTCCTGACTTTC
TRBD1 NA TRBJ2-7 TRBV29-1 CSVEERTGRSEQYF TGCAGCGTTGAAGAACGGACAGGGAGGTCCGAGCAGTACTTC
NA NA TRBJ2-3 TRBV25-1 CASSGTRGADTQYF TGTGCCAGCAGTGGAACTAGAGGTGCAGATACGCAGTATTTT
NA NA TRBJ1-2 TRBV2 CASRFPGTDNYGYTF TGTGCCAGCCGCTTCCCCGGGACCGATAACTATGGCTACACCTTC
NA NA TRBJ2-3 TRBV14 CASSRGLYLDTQYF TGTGCCAGCAGCCGAGGACTGTATCTCGATACGCAGTATTTT
NA NA TRBJ2-7 TRBV2 CASSDLGEQYF TGTGCCAGCAGTGACTTGGGGGAGCAGTACTTC
NA NA TRBJ2-7 TRBV28 CASSPGEYEQYF TGTGCCAGCAGCCCCGGAGAATACGAGCAGTACTTC
NA NA TRBJ2-6 TRBV28 CASSLTVSGANVLTF TGTGCCAGCAGTTTGACAGTCTCTGGGGCCAACGTCCTGACTTTC
NA NA TRBJ2-7 TRBV5-4 CASSLGGGRPYEQYF TGTGCCAGCAGCTTGGGGGGCGGGCGCCCCTACGAGCAGTACTTC
TRBD1 NA TRBJ2-1 TRBV25-1 CASSSGWGTGGYNEQFF TGTGCCAGCAGTTCCGGGTGGGGGACAGGGGGGTACAATGAGCAGTTCTTC
NA NA TRBJ2-1 TRBV10-3 CAIGWLDEQFF TGTGCCATCGGCTGGTTGGATGAGCAGTTCTTC
NA NA TRBJ2-5 TRBV29-1 CSVERQQETQYF TGCAGCGTTGAAAGGCAGCAAGAGACCCAGTACTTC
TRBD2 NA TRBJ2-1 TRBV4-1 CASSQGSLAGVRYEQFF TGCGCCAGCAGTCAAGGTAGCCTAGCGGGAGTTAGGTATGAGCAGTTCTTC
TRBD1 NA TRBJ1-4 TRBV9 CASSWDRGRLGEKLFF TGTGCCAGCAGCTGGGACAGGGGGCGTTTGGGGGAAAAACTGTTTTTT
NA NA TRBJ2-3 TRBV6-5 CASSPTVGGPDTQYF TGTGCCAGCAGCCCGACTGTCGGCGGGCCAGATACGCAGTATTTT
NA NA TRBJ1-1 TRBV5-5 CASSLNTEAFF TGTGCCAGCAGCCTGAACACTGAAGCTTTCTTT
NA NA TRBJ1-5 TRBV6-6 CASSPSGGWGQPQHF TGTGCCAGCAGTCCCTCGGGGGGTTGGGGTCAGCCCCAGCATTTT
NA NA TRBJ2-1 TRBV21-1 CASSKERDIWPYNEQFF TGTGCCAGCAGCAAAGAGAGGGACATTTGGCCCTACAATGAGCAGTTCTTC
NA NA TRBJ2-7 TRBV29-1 CSVRPGPYEQYF TGCAGCGTTCGTCCCGGCCCTTACGAGCAGTACTTC
NA NA TRBJ2-7 TRBV5-1 CASSPRGRDYEQYF TGCGCCAGCAGCCCCCGGGGTCGGGACTACGAGCAGTACTTC
NA NA TRBJ2-3 TRBV7-9 CASSPLDTQYF TGTGCCAGCAGCCCTTTAGATACGCAGTATTTT
NA NA TRBJ2-7 TRBV28 CASSRGAGTQSYEQYF TGTGCCAGCTCAAGGGGGGCCGGGACCCAAAGCTACGAGCAGTACTTC
NA NA TRBJ2-3 TRBV11-3 CASSASVSTDTQYF TGTGCCAGCAGCGCTAGCGTGTCTACAGATACGCAGTATTTT
TRBD2 NA TRBJ2-7 TRBV5-6 CASSFRTSGRFYEQYF TGTGCCAGCAGCTTCCGGACTAGCGGGAGGTTTTACGAGCAGTACTTC
NA NA TRBJ2-7 TRBV18 CASSPLGPGADEQYF TGTGCCAGCTCACCCCTTGGGCCGGGAGCGGACGAGCAGTACTTC
NA NA TRBJ2-3 TRBV7-9 CASSPLGRDTDTQYF TGTGCCAGCAGCCCTCTGGGGCGGGACACAGATACGCAGTATTTT
NA NA TRBJ1-2 TRBV19 CASSVLGSGGYTF TGTGCCAGTAGTGTCCTGGGGTCCGGTGGCTACACCTTC
NA NA TRBJ2-1 TRBV6-5 CASSYRAGNEQFF TGTGCCAGCAGTTACCGGGCAGGGAATGAGCAGTTCTTC
TRBD1 NA TRBJ1-5 TRBV6-6 CASSPGTGRRNQPQHF TGTGCCAGCAGTCCTGGGACAGGACGGCGCAATCAGCCCCAGCATTTT
TRBD2 once TRBJ2-3 TRBV11-2 CASSLRRAGAPGGNTQYF TGTGCCAGCAGCTTAAGAAGGGCGGGAGCCCCCGGTGGGAATACGCAGTATTTT
NA NA TRBJ2-7 TRBV5-1 CASSLDSLSSYEQYF TGCGCCAGCAGCTTGGACAGCTTGAGCTCCTACGAGCAGTACTTC
TRBD2 NA TRBJ2-1 TRBV5-6 CASSSVRGLAYNEQFF TGTGCCAGCAGCTCCGTGAGAGGACTAGCCTACAATGAGCAGTTCTTC
NA NA TRBJ2-1 TRBV5-5 CASRQVVYNEQFF TGTGCCAGCAGGCAAGTCGTCTACAATGAGCAGTTCTTC
NA NA TRBJ2-7 TRBV6-1 CASSEHDRPYEQYF TGTGCCAGCAGTGAACACGACAGGCCCTACGAGCAGTACTTC
NA NA TRBJ1-1 TRBV7-9 CASSPQGGTEAFF TGTGCCAGCAGCCCACAAGGAGGGACTGAAGCTTTCTTT